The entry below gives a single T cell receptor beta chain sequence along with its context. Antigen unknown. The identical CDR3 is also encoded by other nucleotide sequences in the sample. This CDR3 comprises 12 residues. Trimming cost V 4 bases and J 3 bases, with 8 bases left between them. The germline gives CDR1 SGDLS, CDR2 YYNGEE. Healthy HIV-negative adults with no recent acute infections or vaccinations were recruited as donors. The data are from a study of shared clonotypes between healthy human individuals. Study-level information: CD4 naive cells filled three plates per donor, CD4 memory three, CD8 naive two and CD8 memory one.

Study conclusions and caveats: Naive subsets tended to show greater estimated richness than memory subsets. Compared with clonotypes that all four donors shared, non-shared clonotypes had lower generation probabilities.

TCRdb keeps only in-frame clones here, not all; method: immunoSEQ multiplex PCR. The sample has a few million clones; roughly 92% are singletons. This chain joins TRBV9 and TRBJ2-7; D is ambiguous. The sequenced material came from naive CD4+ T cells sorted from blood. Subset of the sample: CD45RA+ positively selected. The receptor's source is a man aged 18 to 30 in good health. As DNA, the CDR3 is TGTGCCAGCAGCCCCCGAGGCTACGAGCAGTACTTC. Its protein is CASSPRGYEQYF. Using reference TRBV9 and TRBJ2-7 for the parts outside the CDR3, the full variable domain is DSGVTQTPKHLITATGQRVTLRCSPRSGDLSVYWYQQSLDQGLQFLIQYYNGEERAKGNILERFSAQQFPDLHSELNLSSLELGDSALYFCASSPRGYEQYFGPGTRLTVT.